A single sample is the source of the 18 T cell receptor beta chains below, sequenced in a study of blood T cell repertoires in COVID-19. Method: immunoSEQ multiplex PCR; TCRdb's copy keeps in-frame clones and lacks some. Of approximately 210,000 clones listed, about four fifths are singletons. Sequencing was carried out using PBMCs or T cells enriched from blood (not recorded which). The receptors here all came from a woman aged 50 to 60 with acute COVID-19.

The chain employs TRBV27 and TRBJ2-4, with TRBD2 identical over 11 bases. Trimming removed 4 bases from V and 1 base from J; junction bases left unmatched: 9. The germline CDR1 and CDR2 sequences are MNHEY and SMNVEV (reference sequence). The CDR3 contains 18 residues. The chain's CDR3 is CASSSGLAETMAKNIQYF. The CDR3 bases are TGTGCCAGCAGTTCGGGACTAGCGGAGACTATGGCCAAAAACATTCAGTACTTC.

V usage is TRBV24-1 and J usage is TRBJ1-2; 9 bases fit TRBD1. Trimming at V came to 5 bases and at J to 6 bases, leaving 12 bases not matched to a gene. CDR3 size: 16 residues. Per the germline V gene, CDR1 is KGHDR and CDR2 is SFDVKD. CDR3: CATSVGQGSYMDGYTF. The DNA of the CDR3 is TGTGCCACCAGTGTGGGACAGGGCTCTTATATGGATGGCTACACCTTC.

Remarks on this clone: The sample carries other DNA sequences with the same CDR3. This sequence joins TRBV28 and TRBJ2-7, with D perhaps TRBD1 (5 bases). Germline CDR1 MDHEN, CDR2 SYDVKM. The CDR3 is 14 amino acids. Trimming pared 3 bases from V and 4 bases from J, leaving 13 bases between. The CDR3 spells CASSLRQGSYEQYF. The DNA for the CDR3 is TGTGCCAGCAGTTTGCGGCAGGGCAGTTACGAGCAGTACTTC.

The V and J genes are TRBV29-1 and TRBJ1-1; the D gene is possibly TRBD1 (6 bases). The CDR3 spans 12 residues. V was cut by 7 bases and J by 0 bases, with 9 bases left in between. From germline, CDR1 is SQVTM and CDR2 ANQGSEA. CDR3: CSAQGMNTEAFF. CDR3 nucleotide sequence: TGCAGCGCCCAGGGGATGAACACTGAAGCTTTCTTT.

The CDR3: CASSPDPGRTEAFF. The CDR3 DNA sequence: TGTGCCAGCAGCCCGGACCCGGGGAGAACTGAAGCTTTCTTT. The chain carries TRBV7-2 and TRBJ1-1; D is uncertain. The CDR3 consists of 14 residues. Trimming stripped 5 bases from V and 5 bases from J, with 15 bases between. Per germline, CDR1 SGHTA and CDR2 FQGNSA.

The V call is TRBV19, the J call TRBJ2-1, with a weak D call TRBD2 (6 bases). Germline V gene lookup returns CDR1 LNHDA and CDR2 SQIVND (reference sequence). The CDR3 runs 15 residues. Trimming left V 6 bases short and J 5 bases short, with 17 bases between. CDR3 amino acids: CASSGRTTLHNEQFF. In nucleotides, the CDR3 is TGTGCCAGTAGCGGTAGGACTACTCTCCACAATGAGCAGTTCTTC.

The chain recombines TRBV30 with TRBJ1-1; D is unclear. The CDR3 covers 15 residues. Germline CDR1 GTSNPN, CDR2 SVGIG (reference sequence). V was pared by 3 bases and J by 6 bases, with 20 bases between. The CDR3 bases are TGTGCCTGGAGGGGTAACTTAAGGCCCGGGTCTGAAGCTTTCTTT. This encodes CAWRGNLRPGSEAFF.

The J gene is TRBJ2-5, the V gene TRBV29-1, with D perhaps TRBD2 (6 bases). The CDR3 is 10 amino acids. CDR1 and CDR2 from the germline V gene are SQVTM and ANQGSEA. Trimming removed 6 bases at V and 4 bases at J, with 6 bases between. CDR3: CSVGGETQYF. In DNA form, the CDR3 reads TGCAGCGTGGGGGGAGAGACCCAGTACTTC.

The rearrangement links TRBV7-3 to TRBJ2-2; 7 positions match TRBD2. This CDR3 has 16 residues. J was trimmed by 6 bases and V by 2 bases; bases with no gene match: 9. Germline-derived CDR1 and CDR2 are SGHTA and FQGTGA. The CDR3, as DNA: TGTGCCAGCAGCTTAGGTCTCGGGCGGGAGTCCGGGGAGCTGTTTTTT. Its protein product is CASSLGLGRESGELFF.

This chain joins TRBV2 and TRBJ2-3; TRBD2 aligns across 9 bases. Germline values: CDR1 SNHLY, CDR2 FYNNEI. Trimming took 6 bases from V and 4 from J; bases not matched to a gene: 8. The CDR3 runs to 15 residues. CDR3 residues: CASSSAGGPADTQYF. CDR3 DNA sequence: TGTGCCAGCAGCTCCGCGGGGGGGCCCGCAGATACGCAGTATTTT.

The chain couples TRBV3-1 (or the pseudogene TRBV3-2) to TRBJ1-5; 8 nucleotides match TRBD1. The CDR3 extends over 18 amino acids. CDR1 is LGHDT, CDR2 YNNKEL, per germline (reference sequence). V was clipped by 2 bases and J by 6 bases; unmatched bases: 15. CDR3 DNA: TGTGCCAGCAGCCAAATGTATTACCGACAGGGGAGGACTCAGCCCCAGCATTTT. This gives the protein CASSQMYYRQGRTQPQHF.

This chain connects TRBV28 to TRBJ2-7; 9 nucleotides align to TRBD2. V lost 6 bases to trimming and J lost 4 bases; unmatched junction nucleotides: 7. The CDR3 sequence is 14 residues long. Germline V lookup: CDR1 MDHEN, CDR2 SYDVKM. CDR3 coding DNA: TGTGCCAGCAGAAGAAGCGGGGGGTTGTACGAGCAGTACTTC. It yields the protein CASRRSGGLYEQYF.

This chain uses TRBV11-3 with TRBJ1-6; a weak D match, TRBD1 (6 bases). CDR1 SGHNT and CDR2 YENEEA come from the germline V gene. CDR3 length equals 13 residues. Trimming removed 4 bases at V and 7 bases at J, with 8 bases between. Here the CDR3 DNA reads TGTGCCAGCAGCTGGACAGTGAATTCACCCCTCCACTTT. Translated, it gives CASSWTVNSPLHF.

The chain employs TRBV6-5 and TRBJ2-3; a possible D gene is TRBD1 (5 bases). The CDR3 covers 15 residues. The germline V gene has CDR1 MNHEY and CDR2 SVGAGI. V was pared by 5 bases and J by 6 bases, with 18 bases between. DNA for the CDR3: TGTGCCAGCAGTCGCGAACTGGGGCACATCGATACGCAGTATTTT. Translation: CASSRELGHIDTQYF.

The chain combines TRBV4-3 with TRBJ2-6, with TRBD1 as a possible D gene (5 bases). The CDR3 sequence is 15 residues long. Trimming stripped 2 bases from V and 1 base from J, with 6 bases between. The germline V gene has CDR1 LGHNA and CDR2 YSLEER. CDR3 nucleotides: TGCGCCAGCAGCCAAAGGGGATCTGGGGCCAACGTCCTGACTTTC. Its translation: CASSQRGSGANVLTF.

The rearrangement joins TRBV6-5 to TRBJ1-4; D ambiguous. From germline, CDR1 is MNHEY and CDR2 SVGAGI. V was shortened by 6 bases and J by 5 bases, with 7 bases between the two germline ends. This CDR3 has 12 residues. Here the CDR3 DNA reads TGTGCCAGCAGAAGCATCAATGAAAAACTGTTTTTT. Translated, it gives CASRSINEKLFF.

This chain links TRBV27 with TRBJ2-3; 11 bases agree with TRBD2. CDR1 is MNHEY and CDR2 is SMNVEV in the germline V gene (reference sequence). The CDR3 is made up of 16 amino acids. With 2 bases clipped from V and 5 bases from J, the junction kept 6 bases outside the gene matches. The CDR3 sequence: CASSLRVAGGQDTQYF. The DNA for the CDR3 is TGTGCCAGCAGTTTACGGGTAGCGGGAGGGCAAGATACGCAGTATTTT.

This clone was observed at least ten times. The chain links TRBV18 to TRBJ2-2, with D possibly TRBD1 on 5 matching bases. The V end lost 0 bases, the J end lost 3 bases, and 11 bases lay between the germline ends. This CDR3 has 16 residues. The germline gives CDR1 KGHSH, CDR2 LQKENI. In DNA form, the CDR3 reads TGTGCCAGCTCACCACCGTCCAGGGCGGACACCGGGGAGCTGTTTTTT. Translating it yields CASSPPSRADTGELFF.